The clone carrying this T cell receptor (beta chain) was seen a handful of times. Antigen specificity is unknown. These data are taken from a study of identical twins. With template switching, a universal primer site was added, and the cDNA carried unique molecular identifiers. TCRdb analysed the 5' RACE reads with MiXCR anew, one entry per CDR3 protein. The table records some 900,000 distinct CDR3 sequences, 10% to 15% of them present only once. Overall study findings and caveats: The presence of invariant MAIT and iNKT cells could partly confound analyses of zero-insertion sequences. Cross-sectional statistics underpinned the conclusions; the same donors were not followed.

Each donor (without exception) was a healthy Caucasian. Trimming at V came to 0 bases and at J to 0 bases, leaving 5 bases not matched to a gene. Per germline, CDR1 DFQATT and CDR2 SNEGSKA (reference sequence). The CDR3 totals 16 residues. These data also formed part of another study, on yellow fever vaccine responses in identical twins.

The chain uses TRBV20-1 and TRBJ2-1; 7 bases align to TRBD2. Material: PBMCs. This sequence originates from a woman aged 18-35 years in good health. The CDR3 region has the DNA TGCAGTGCTAGAGATGGGGGGGGGAGCTCCTACAATGAGCAGTTCTTC. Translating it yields CSARDGGGSSYNEQFF.